Listed below are T cell receptor beta chains from one sample, sequenced in a study of shared clonotypes between healthy human individuals. Measured with immunoSEQ multiplex PCR; TCRdb has only the in-frame clones, and not every one. The table includes over 850,000 clones, 78% detected once. The sequenced sample consisted of memory CD4+ T cells from PBMCs. The origin of the receptors is a young man in good health. Some clones in this sample may be carry-over from other donors' samples. Each CDR3 is given without its conserved first and last residue. A D gene is named only where the DNA matches it firmly.

TRBJ2-5,13,TRBV7-8,TRBD1,ASSLRQGAQETQY
TRBJ2-7,13,TRBV4-3,TRBD1,ASSQDPGGDNEQY
TRBJ1-1,11,TRBV7-3,.,ASSSDRDGEAF
TRBJ2-4,10,TRBV29-1,.,SVKEAKNIQY
TRBJ2-7,12,TRBV7-3,.,ASSRGRTAYEQY
TRBJ1-5,11,TRBV6-5,.,ASSYSVGQPQH
TRBJ2-3,11,TRBV19,.,ASKGEWSDTQY
TRBJ2-7,11,TRBV7-8,.,ASSLAAGYEQY
TRBJ1-1,12,TRBV28,.,ASSLGPGRGEAF
TRBJ2-6,13,TRBV7-2,.,ASSFYSGGANVLT
TRBJ1-1,12,TRBV18,.,ASSPQGMNTEAF
TRBJ2-5,11,TRBV7-6,.,ASSLGNQETQY
TRBJ2-7,13,TRBV28,TRBD1,ASSLTGANAYEQY
TRBJ1-2,15,TRBV19,TRBD1,ASSIARPGQGRNGYT
TRBJ1-1,11,TRBV30,.,AWTTSRGTEAF
TRBJ2-5,11,TRBV6-5,.,ACRKWDQETQY
TRBJ2-1,14,TRBV27,TRBD2,ASLTRGTSGYNEQF
TRBJ2-4,14,TRBV5-1,.,ASSLGDDVAKNIQY
TRBJ2-1,12,TRBV9,TRBD2,ASSDGGAYNEQF
TRBJ2-1,12,TRBV2,.,ASTPRSSYNEQF
TRBJ2-5,16,TRBV4-1,.,ASSQAGASGPKQETQY
TRBJ2-5,12,TRBV5-1,.,ASSLTGRGETQY
TRBJ1-5,12,TRBV7-9,.,ASSLSGTNQPQH
TRBJ1-2,16,TRBV11-2,TRBD1,ASSSLRDRTQRDYGYT